The entry below describes one T cell receptor beta chain. The record originates from a study of shared clonotypes between healthy human individuals. Produced via immunoSEQ multiplex PCR; TCRdb's table is partial and in-frame only. Counted here are some 2.1 million clones, 93% occurring once; the ten biggest clones make up about 1.6%. Naive-designated CD8 cells lacked CD45RO, were positively enriched for CCR7, and omitted terminally differentiated effector memory CD45RA+ cells. The sequence derives from a man between 18 and 29 years old in good health. Some clones in this sample may be carry-over from other donors' samples. Material: naive CD8+ T cells from PBMCs.

CDR3 bases: TGTGCCAGCAGCCCCCTTACAGGGCGTGGCAATGAGCAGTTCTTC. It yields the protein CASSPLTGRGNEQFF. The J gene is TRBJ2-1, the V gene TRBV7-3, with D possibly being TRBD1 (6 bases). Germline assignment: CDR1 SGHTA and CDR2 FQGTGA. V was trimmed by 5 bases and J by 6 bases, leaving 17 bases between them. The CDR3 is 15 amino acids.